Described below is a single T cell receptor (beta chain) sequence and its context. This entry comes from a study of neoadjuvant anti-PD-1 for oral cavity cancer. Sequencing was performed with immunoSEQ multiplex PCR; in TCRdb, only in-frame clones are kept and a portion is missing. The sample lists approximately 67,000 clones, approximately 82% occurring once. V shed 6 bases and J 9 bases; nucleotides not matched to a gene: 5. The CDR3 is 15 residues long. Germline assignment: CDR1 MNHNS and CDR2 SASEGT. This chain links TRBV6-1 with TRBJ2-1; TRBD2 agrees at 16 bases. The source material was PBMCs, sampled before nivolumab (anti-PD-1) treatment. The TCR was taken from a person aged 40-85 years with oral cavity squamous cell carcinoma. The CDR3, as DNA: TGTGCCAGCAGATCGGGACTAGCGGGGGGGGTTGAGCAGTTCTTC. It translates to CASRSGLAGGVEQFF.